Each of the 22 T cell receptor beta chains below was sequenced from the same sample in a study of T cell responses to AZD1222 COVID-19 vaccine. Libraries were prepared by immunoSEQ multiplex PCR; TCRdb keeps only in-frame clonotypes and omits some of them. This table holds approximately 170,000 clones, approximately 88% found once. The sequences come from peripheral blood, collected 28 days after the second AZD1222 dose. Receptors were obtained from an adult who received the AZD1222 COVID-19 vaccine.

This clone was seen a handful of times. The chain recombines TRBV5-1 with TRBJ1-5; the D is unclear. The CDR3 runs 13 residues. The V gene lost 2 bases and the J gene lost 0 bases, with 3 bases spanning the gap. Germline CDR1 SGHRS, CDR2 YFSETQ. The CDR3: CASSFSSNQPQHF. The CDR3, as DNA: TGCGCCAGCAGCTTTAGTAGCAATCAGCCCCAGCATTTT. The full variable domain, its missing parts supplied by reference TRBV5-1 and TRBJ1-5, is KAGVTQTPRYLIKTRGQQVTLSCSPISGHRSVSWYQQTPGQGLQFLFEYFSETQRNKGNFPGRFSGRQFSNSRSEMNVSTLELGDSALYLCASSFSSNQPQHFGDGTRLSIL.

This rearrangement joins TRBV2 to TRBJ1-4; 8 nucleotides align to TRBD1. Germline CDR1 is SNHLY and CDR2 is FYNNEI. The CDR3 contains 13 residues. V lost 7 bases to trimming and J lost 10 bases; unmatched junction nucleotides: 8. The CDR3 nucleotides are TGTGCCAGCATTATGACAGGGGTTGGAAAACTGTTTTTT. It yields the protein CASIMTGVGKLFF. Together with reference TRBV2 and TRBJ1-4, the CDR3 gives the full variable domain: EPEVTQTPSHQVTQMGQEVILRCVPISNHLYFYWYRQILGQKVEFLVSFYNNEISEKSEIFDDQFSVERPDGSNFTLKIRSTKLEDSAMYFCASIMTGVGKLFFGSGTQLSVL.

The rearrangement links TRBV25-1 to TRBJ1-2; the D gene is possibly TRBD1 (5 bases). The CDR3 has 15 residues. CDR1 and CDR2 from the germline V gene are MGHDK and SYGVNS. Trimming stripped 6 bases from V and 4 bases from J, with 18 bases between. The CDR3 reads CASSPRGEMGYGYTF. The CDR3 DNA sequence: TGTGCCAGCAGCCCACGGGGGGAGATGGGCTATGGCTACACCTTC.

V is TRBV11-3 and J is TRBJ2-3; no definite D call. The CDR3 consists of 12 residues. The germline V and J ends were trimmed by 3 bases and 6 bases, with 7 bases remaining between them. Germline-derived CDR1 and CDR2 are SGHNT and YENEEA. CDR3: CASSFLGDTQYF. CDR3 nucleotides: TGTGCCAGCAGCTTTCTGGGGGATACGCAGTATTTT.

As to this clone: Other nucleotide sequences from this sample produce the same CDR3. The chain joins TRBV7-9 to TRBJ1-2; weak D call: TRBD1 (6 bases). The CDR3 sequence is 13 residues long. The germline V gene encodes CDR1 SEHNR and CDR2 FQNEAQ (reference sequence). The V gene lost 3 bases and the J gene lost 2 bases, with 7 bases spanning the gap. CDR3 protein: CASSFDRNYGYTF. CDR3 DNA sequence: TGTGCCAGCAGCTTCGACAGGAACTATGGCTACACCTTC.

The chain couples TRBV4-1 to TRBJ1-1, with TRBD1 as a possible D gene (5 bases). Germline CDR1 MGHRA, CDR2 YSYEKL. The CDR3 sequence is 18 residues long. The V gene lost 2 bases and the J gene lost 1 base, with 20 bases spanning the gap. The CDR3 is CASSQRAQGGRKNTEAFF. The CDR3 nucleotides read TGCGCCAGCAGCCAAAGGGCCCAGGGAGGGAGAAAGAACACTGAAGCTTTCTTT.

Here the CDR3 reads CASSPGARDYGYTF. In DNA, the CDR3 is TGTGCCAGCAGTCCCGGGGCCCGTGACTATGGCTACACCTTC. The rearrangement uses TRBV7-8 and TRBJ1-2; D is perhaps TRBD1 (5 bases). CDR1 and CDR2 from the germline V gene are SGHVS and FQNEAQ. Trimming pared 6 bases from V and 3 bases from J, leaving 14 bases between. The CDR3 covers 14 residues.

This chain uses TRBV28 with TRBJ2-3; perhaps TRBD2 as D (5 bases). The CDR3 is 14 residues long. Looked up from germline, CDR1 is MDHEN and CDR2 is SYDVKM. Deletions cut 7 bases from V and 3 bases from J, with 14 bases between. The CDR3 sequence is CASTPGLLTDTQYF. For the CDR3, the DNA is TGTGCCAGCACCCCAGGACTGCTGACAGATACGCAGTATTTT. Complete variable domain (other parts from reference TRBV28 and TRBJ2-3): DVKVTQSSRYLVKRTGEKVFLECVQDMDHENMFWYRQDPGLGLRLIYFSYDVKMKEKGDIPEGYSVSREKKERFSLILESASTNQTSMYLCASTPGLLTDTQYFGPGTRLTVL.

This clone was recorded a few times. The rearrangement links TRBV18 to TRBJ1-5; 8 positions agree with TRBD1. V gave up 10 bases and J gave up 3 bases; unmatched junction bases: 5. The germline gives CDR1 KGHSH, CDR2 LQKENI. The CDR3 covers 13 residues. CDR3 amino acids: CATQGAINQPQHF. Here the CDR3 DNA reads TGTGCCACCCAGGGGGCGATCAATCAGCCCCAGCATTTT.

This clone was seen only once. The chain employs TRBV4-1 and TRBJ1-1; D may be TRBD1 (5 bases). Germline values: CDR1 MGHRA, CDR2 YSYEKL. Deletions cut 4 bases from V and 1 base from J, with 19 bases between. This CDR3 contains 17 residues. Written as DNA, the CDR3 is TGCGCCAGCAGCCTTGCCCCTTTACAGGAGAGGAACACTGAAGCTTTCTTT. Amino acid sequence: CASSLAPLQERNTEAFF.

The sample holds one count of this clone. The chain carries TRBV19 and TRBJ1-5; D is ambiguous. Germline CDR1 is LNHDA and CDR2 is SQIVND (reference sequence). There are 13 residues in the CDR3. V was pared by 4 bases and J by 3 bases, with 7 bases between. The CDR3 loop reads CASSKQPNQPQHF. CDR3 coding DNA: TGTGCCAGTAGTAAGCAGCCCAATCAGCCCCAGCATTTT.

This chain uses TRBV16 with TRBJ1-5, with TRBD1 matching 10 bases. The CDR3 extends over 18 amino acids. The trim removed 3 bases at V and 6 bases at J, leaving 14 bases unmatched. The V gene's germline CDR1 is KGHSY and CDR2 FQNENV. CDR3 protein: CASSHNRDRGQKSQPQHF. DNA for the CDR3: TGTGCCAGCAGCCATAACCGGGACAGGGGACAAAAGAGTCAGCCCCAGCATTTT.

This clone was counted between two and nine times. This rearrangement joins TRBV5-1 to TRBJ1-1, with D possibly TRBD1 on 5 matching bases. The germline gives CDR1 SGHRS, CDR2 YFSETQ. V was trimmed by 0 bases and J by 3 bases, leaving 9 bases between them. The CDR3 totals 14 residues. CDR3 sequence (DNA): TGCGCCAGCAGCTTGGGTTCAGGGTACACTGAAGCTTTCTTT. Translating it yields CASSLGSGYTEAFF.

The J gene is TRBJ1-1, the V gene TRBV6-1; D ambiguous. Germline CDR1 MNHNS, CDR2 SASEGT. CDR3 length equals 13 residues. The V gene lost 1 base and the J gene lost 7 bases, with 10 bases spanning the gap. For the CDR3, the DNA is TGTGCCAGCAGTGAAGGCAGGCTCCTTGAAGCTTTCTTT. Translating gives CASSEGRLLEAFF.

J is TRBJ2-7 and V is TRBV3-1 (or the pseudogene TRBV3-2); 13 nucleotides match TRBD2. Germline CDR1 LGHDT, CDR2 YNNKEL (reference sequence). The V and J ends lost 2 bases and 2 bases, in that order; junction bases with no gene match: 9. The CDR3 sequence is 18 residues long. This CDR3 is CASSQFGLAGAKPYEQYF. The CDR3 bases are TGTGCCAGCAGCCAATTTGGACTAGCGGGGGCCAAACCCTACGAGCAGTACTTC.

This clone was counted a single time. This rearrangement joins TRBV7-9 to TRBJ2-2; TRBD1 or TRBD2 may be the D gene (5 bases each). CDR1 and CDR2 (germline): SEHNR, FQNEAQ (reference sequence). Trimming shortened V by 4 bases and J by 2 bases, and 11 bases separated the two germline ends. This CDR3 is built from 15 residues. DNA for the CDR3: TGTGCCAGCAGCTCTCCGGGACGAAACACCGGGGAGCTGTTTTTT. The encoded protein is CASSSPGRNTGELFF.

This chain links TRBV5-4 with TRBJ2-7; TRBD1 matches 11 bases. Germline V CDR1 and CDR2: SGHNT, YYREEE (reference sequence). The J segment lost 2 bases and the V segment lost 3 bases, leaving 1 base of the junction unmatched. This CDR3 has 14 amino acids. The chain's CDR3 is CASSSGQGAYEQYF. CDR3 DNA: TGTGCCAGCAGCTCGGGACAGGGGGCCTACGAGCAGTACTTC.

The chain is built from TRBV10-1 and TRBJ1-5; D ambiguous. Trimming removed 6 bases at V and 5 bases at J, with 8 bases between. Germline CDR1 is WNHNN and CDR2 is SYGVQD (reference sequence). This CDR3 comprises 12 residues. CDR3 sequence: CASSVLDQPQHF. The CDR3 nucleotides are TGCGCCAGCAGCGTTCTGGATCAGCCCCAGCATTTT.

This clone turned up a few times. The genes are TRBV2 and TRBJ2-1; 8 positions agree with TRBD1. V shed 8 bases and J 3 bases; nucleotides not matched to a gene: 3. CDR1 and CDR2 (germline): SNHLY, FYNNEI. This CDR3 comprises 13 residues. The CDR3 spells CASQTGDYNEQFF. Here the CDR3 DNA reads TGTGCCAGCCAGACAGGGGACTACAATGAGCAGTTCTTC.

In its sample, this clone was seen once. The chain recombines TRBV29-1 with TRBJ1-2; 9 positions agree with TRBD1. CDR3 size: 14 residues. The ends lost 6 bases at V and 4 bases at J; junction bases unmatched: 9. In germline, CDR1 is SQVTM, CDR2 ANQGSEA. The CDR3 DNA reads TGCAGCGTCGGGAGACAGGGGGGATTCTATGGCTACACCTTC. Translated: CSVGRQGGFYGYTF.

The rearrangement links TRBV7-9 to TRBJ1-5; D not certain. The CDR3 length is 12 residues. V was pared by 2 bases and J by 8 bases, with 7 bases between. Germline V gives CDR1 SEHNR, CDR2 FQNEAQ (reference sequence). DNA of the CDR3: TGTGCCAGCAGCTTATACGAAAAGCCCCAGCATTTT. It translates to CASSLYEKPQHF.

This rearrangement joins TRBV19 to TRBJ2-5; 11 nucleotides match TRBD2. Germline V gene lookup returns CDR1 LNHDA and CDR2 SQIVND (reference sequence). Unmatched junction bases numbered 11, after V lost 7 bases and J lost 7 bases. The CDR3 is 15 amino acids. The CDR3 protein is CASTPTSGALGTQYF. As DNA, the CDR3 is TGTGCCAGTACTCCGACTAGCGGGGCCTTGGGGACCCAGTACTTC.